This T cell receptor (beta chain) was captured in a study of cytomegalovirus exposure and HLA in healthy donors. Study conclusions and caveats: Immune exposure information available was restricted to CMV serostatus.

The table lists this clone with a few counts. Its target is unknown. The CDR3 is 14 residues long. The junction had 6 bases not matched to a gene; V was cut back by 3 bases and J by 8 bases. The germline V gene encodes CDR1 MRHNA and CDR2 SNTAGT. It was with 60 Vbeta and 13 Jbeta primers that the PCR ran. Here immunoSEQ multiplex PCR was the method, and the copy in TCRdb shows in-frame clones only, minus some. The sample lists 200,000 to 250,000 clones; about 74% were seen once. The sample was PBMCs. The receptor's source is a woman aged 25 to 39 in good health and CMV-seronegative. The chain employs TRBV6-4 and TRBJ2-1; 8 bases match TRBD2. CDR3 region: CASSEAGGGDEQFF. CDR3 bases: TGTGCCAGCAGTGAGGCGGGAGGAGGGGATGAGCAGTTCTTC.